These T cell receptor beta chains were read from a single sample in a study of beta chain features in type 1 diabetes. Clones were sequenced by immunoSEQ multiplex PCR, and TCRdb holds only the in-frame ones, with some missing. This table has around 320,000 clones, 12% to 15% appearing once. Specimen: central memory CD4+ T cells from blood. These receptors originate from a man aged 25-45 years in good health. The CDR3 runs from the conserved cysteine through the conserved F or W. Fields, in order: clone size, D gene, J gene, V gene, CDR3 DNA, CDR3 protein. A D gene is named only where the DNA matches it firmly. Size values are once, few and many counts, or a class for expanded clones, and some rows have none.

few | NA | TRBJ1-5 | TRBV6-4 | TGTGCCAGCAGTCTAGAACAAAATCAGCCCCAGCATTTT | CASSLEQNQPQHF
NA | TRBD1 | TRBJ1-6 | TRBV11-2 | TGTGCCAGCAGGGGGACAGGCAGCTCCTATAATTCACCCCTCCACTTT | CASRGTGSSYNSPLHF
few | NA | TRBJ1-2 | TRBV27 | TGTGCCAGCAGTGGGTACAGGAGCTATGGCTACACCTTC | CASSGYRSYGYTF
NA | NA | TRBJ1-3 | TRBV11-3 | TGTGCCAGCAGAGGCGGGAATCTGGGAAACACCATATATTTT | CASRGGNLGNTIYF
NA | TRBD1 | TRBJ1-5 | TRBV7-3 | TGTGCCAGCGGCAGGGGGTTGGCTCAGCCCCAGCATTTT | CASGRGLAQPQHF
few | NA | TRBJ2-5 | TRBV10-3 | TGTGCCATCAGTGTAATGGGGGGCCAAGAGACCCAGTACTTC | CAISVMGGQETQYF
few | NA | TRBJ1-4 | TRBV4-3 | TGCGCCAGCAGCCAAGATCTCGTCAGCAATGAAAAACTGTTTTTT | CASSQDLVSNEKLFF
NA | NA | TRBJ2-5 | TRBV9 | TGTGCCAGCAGTCAAGGGGGTGAGACCCAGTACTTC | CASSQGGETQYF
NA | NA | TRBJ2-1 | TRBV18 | TGTGCCAGCTCACCACCTTCTCTTTACAATGAGCAGTTCTTC | CASSPPSLYNEQFF
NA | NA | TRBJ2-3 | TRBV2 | TGTGCCAGCAGTGTTCTAGACACAGATACGCAGTATTTT | CASSVLDTDTQYF